This entry features one T cell receptor beta chain sequence. This clone turned up a few times. Its antigen is still unknown. No per-base quality is available; no much larger clone lies one base away. The entry originates in a study of cytomegalovirus exposure and HLA in healthy donors (dated by TCRdb to the late 2010s). Context from the whole study: In an earlier analysis of some 610 of the donors, 276 Gb of sequence data and 120 million or so unique TCR beta sequences from roughly 190 million T cells were reported. An early release covering just under 650 HLA-typed donors comprised about 310 gigabases of sequencing data and around 80 million unique TCR sequences. Among the roughly 390 genotyped donors, around 79% belonged to the genetic ancestry cluster associated with self-reported Caucasian donors. The study was designed to test whether signatures of past pathogen exposure could be identified by cataloging public T cell receptors. The T cell repertoires of several hundred subjects were profiled by immunosequencing and related to cytomegalovirus serostatus. Along with the approximately 650-subject first cohort, a separate validation cohort of over 90 different subjects was used. High-throughput TCR immunosequencing, statistical association of individual TCRs with disease status, and machine learning were combined to predict cytomegalovirus infection status. In a later analysis, previously published TCR beta repertoires from 670 or so donors were re-analyzed and high-resolution HLA genotyping was added so that TCR occurrence patterns could be studied. Rather than drawing on any new phenotypic data, the later analysis identified candidate immune exposures from TCR beta sequences and the way those sequences occurred across donors. An earlier analysis of some 600 of the donors applied high-throughput TCR beta sequencing to assess whether each TCR beta V gene segment acted as functional or pseudogenic. Alongside the repertoire data, information on donor age, sex, ethnicity and CMV serostatus was compiled. In a later genetic analysis, genome-wide SNP genotypes for about three fifths of the 666 donors were used, and that subset was treated as a discovery cohort. All discovery cohort repertoires had been generated using a single sequencing platform. Class I and class II HLA loci were covered by the typing at four-digit resolution. Typing coverage differed by locus: A, B, C, DRB1 and DQB1 were typed in roughly 629-640 donors, DQA1 in approximately 520, DPA1 in 600 to 610, and DPB1 in roughly 450. A handful of DR-DQ haplotypes were handled as single units for association and clustering because linkage in the cohort was strong. Across around 400 genotyped donors of the cohort, an average of approximately 240,000 unique TCR beta nucleotide sequences per donor were sequenced, and 15% to 20% of those sequences were non-productive. The paper as a whole reports these results and caveats: An association between a missense DCLRE1C variant and V-gene and J-gene trimming of TCR beta chains was found in a later genetic analysis and replicated in an independent cohort. Most CMV-associated TCR beta chains appeared to be HLA-restricted in a later analysis, and the HLA associations seemed to be driven largely by CMV exposure. The authors suggested that the approach could potentially be generalized to other disease states and immunological phenotypes. Only TCR beta chains were sequenced in this cohort, and the absence of alpha or paired-chain data limited detectable features. Specific HLA alleles were associated with roughly 16,000 TCR beta sequences at a false discovery rate of 0.05 in a later analysis. In a later analysis, the rate of TCR association differed among HLA loci, with DRB1 alleles having the most associated TCRs and HLA-C alleles having the fewest. A group of highly shared sequence variants was considered likely to be a technical artifact of the sequencing pipeline. A further reported finding was that TCR beta sequences accurately predicted the HLA-A and HLA-B alleles for most subjects in the first cohort. An earlier analysis of approximately 530 of the donors showed that most TCR beta V segments appeared in productive rearrangements either about 87% or about 30% of the time, which broadly matched IMGT annotations. In vitro tests confirmed that a few of the cytomegalovirus-associated TCR beta chains recognize cytomegalovirus antigens. Strong co-occurrence of HLA alleles, especially DR and DQ, made assigning TCR associations to individual alleles difficult. The earlier analysis of around 600 of the donors excluded about 16 rarely observed V segments, including chromosome 9 orphons, because counts were too low. HLA typing was unavailable for some donors at each locus, so association tests used only the typed subset. Compared with the approximately 670-donor mean, donors in an Asian-associated ancestry cluster had fewer N-insertions in productive TCRs, according to a later genetic analysis. The presence/absence analyses assumed that sequencing depth was roughly uniform across donors, and that assumption may not be true. Some IMGT-functional V segments, including TRBV6-2 and TRBV6-3, could not be distinguished by the 87-base-pair reads and were therefore excluded. The study listed 150 to 200 TCR beta chains as associated with cytomegalovirus. Linkage disequilibrium might explain the correlated functional status among segregating V segments, but an unknown experimental factor could not be ruled out. For the cohort, immune exposure information was limited to CMV serostatus. Most TCR sequences were seen in very few donors, while some public TCRs were found in many individuals. In a later analysis, HLA-associated TCR beta chains showed more clonal expansion and lower generation probabilities than non-associated chains that were equally common. In both the original and validation cohorts, the classifier was reported to diagnose cytomegalovirus status with high specificity and sensitivity. According to a later analysis, parvovirus B19, influenza, CMV and Epstein-Barr virus appeared linked to several top co-occurrence clusters.

In total, roughly 670 healthy bone marrow donors made up the cohort. Cohort members were all nominally healthy when sampled, although unrecorded immune exposures were likely present. The donor tested CMV seronegative and was one of the 352 seronegative cohort members. Every donor gave a peripheral blood sample, and the peripheral blood mononuclear cells from that sample were used for TCR beta sequencing. The Qiagen DNeasy Blood Extraction Kit was used to extract genomic DNA from the blood cell samples. CDR1 MNHEY and CDR2 SVGAGI were looked up in the germline V gene. The CDR3 contains 14 residues, cysteine and phenylalanine counted. The retained sequence is limited to the CDR3, 42 bases, with the frame set at the first base. V drops 0 bases and J drops 4 bases, leaving 7 bases in between. Libraries were built with the immunoSEQ multiplex PCR assay. For the multiplex PCR, a mixture combining 60 forward primers for TCR Vbeta segments and 13 reverse primers for TCR Jbeta segments was used. The CDR3 region of rearranged TCR beta genes was amplified from genomic DNA with a multiplex PCR assay. The Illumina HiSeq System was used to sequence the amplified TCR beta libraries as 87-base-pair reads. The original pipeline was this. A later analysis counted tens of millions of unique TCR beta chains across the 500 to 850 repertoires, and some 12 million of these chains were shared by at least two donors. A nearest-neighbor algorithm error-corrected the raw reads and collapsed the reads into unique sequences, merging closely related sequences to remove PCR and sequencing errors. Alignment of CDR3 sequences to IMGT reference sequences was used to assign V, D and J gene segments. For a sequence to be retained, at least a six-nucleotide match to both a V gene segment and a J gene segment was required. Rearrangements were classified as productive when the CDR3 lacked stop codons and remained in frame with V and J, and all other rearrangements were classified as non-productive. CDR3 was defined according to IMGT convention as the region running from the second conserved V-encoded cysteine to the conserved J-encoded phenylalanine. In an earlier analysis of more than 550 of the donors, sequences lacking an unambiguous match to a single V gene segment were excluded. In an earlier analysis of approximately 550 of the donors, V segments were called functional above 56.7% productive rearrangements and were called segregating when the between-donor standard deviation exceeded 5%. A statistical classification framework was built to diagnose cytomegalovirus status from the catalog of TCR beta chain sequences. A later analysis assigned V and J genes by comparing TCR nucleotide sequences with IMGT/GENE-DB human TR gene sequences. A later analysis assigned CDR3 sequences and most-parsimonious VDJ recombination scenarios with the TCRdist pipeline. In a later analysis, each TCR beta chain was defined by its CDR3 amino acid sequence together with its V-gene family, and reads lacking a unique V-gene family were excluded. In a later analysis, 550 to 650 highly shared, low-generation-probability nucleotide sequences were removed to address suspected cross-contamination and a sequencing artifact. A later analysis calculated a clonal expansion index for each public chain from normalized within-repertoire ranks of inferred template counts. A later analysis computed generation probabilities with a VDJ recombination model fitted to out-of-frame rearrangements, and checked the results against IGoR. A later analysis scored TCR-TCR, TCR-HLA and TCR-CMV co-occurrence with hypergeometric tests, applying a repertoire-size bias correction to TCR pairs. False discovery rates were estimated in a later analysis by permuting HLA or CMV assignments 20 times. In a later analysis, co-occurring TCRs were grouped with DBSCAN, and TCRdist sequence similarity was added when clustering was performed within HLA-allele-positive subsets. Co-occurrence clustering excluded repertoires with fewer than 30,000 or more than 120,000 public chains, plus five with anomalous nucleotide sharing. In its TCRdb copy, this immuneACCESS table keeps in-frame sequences only and misses some clones. Where compared with another copy, unresolved V genes explain less than half of these, and the others have no known cause. The D gene and trimming were derived from the DNA, and the V and J assignments and clone size from that table. Within this sample are some 76,000 clones, with 70% to 85% of them counted one time only. The ten largest clones add up to approximately 2.4% of the sample.

The sequence is built from TRBV6-5 and TRBJ2-1; 5 matching bases give a weak D call of TRBD1. The specimen was PBMCs. The sequence was collected from a woman in her fifties or sixties in good health and CMV-seronegative. The DNA sequence reads TGTGCCAGCAGTTACTCGACAGCGTACAATGAGCAGTTCTTC. Translated, this gives CASSYSTAYNEQFF.